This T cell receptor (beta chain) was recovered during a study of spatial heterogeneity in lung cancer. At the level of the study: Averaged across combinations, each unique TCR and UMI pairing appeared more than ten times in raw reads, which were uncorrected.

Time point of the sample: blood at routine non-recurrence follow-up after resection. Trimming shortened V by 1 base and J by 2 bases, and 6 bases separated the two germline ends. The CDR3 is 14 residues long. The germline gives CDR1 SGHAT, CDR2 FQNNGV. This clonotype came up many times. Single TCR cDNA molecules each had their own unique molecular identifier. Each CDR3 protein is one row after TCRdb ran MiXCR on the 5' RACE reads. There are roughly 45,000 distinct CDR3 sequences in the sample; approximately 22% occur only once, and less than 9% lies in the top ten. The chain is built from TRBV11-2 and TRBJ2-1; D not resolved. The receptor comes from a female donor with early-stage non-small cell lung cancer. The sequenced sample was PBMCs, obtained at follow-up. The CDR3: CASSLVATYNEQFF. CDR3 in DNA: TGTGCCAGCAGCTTAGTGGCCACCTACAATGAGCAGTTCTTC.